Shown below are 8 T cell receptor beta chains from a single sample sequenced in a study of blood T cell repertoires in COVID-19. TCRdb's copy holds only in-frame clones and misses some; the assay was immunoSEQ multiplex PCR. Here the sample spans roughly 260,000 clones, roughly 88% being singletons. The sample consisted of PBMCs or T cells enriched from blood (not recorded which). The receptors shown here come from a woman aged 45 to 65 who had recovered from COVID-19.

V usage is TRBV6-5 and J usage is TRBJ2-7; D gene unclear. Germline V CDR1 and CDR2: MNHEY, SVGAGI. This CDR3 has 14 amino acids. V shed 2 bases and J shed 3 bases, with 11 bases lying between them. This CDR3 reads CASSYAHKYYEQYF. CDR3 bases: TGTGCCAGCAGTTACGCACATAAATACTACGAGCAGTACTTC.

The V call is TRBV28, the J call TRBJ1-5; D might be TRBD1 (6 bases). The CDR3 covers 17 residues. Germline V lookup: CDR1 MDHEN, CDR2 SYDVKM. Trimming left V 5 bases short and J 5 bases short, with 22 bases between. The CDR3 region has the DNA TGTGCCAGCAGTACTCCCTTGGACAGTGCCTTTTATCAGCCCCAGCATTTT. Encoded protein: CASSTPLDSAFYQPQHF.

The chain links TRBV6-2 or TRBV6-3 to TRBJ1-1; a possible D gene is TRBD1 (5 bases). The CDR3 runs to 14 residues. Trimming removed 5 bases from V and 2 bases from J, with 12 bases in between. Germline V gene lookup returns CDR1 MNHEY and CDR2 SVGEGT. The CDR3 DNA is TGTGCCAGCAGTGCTGGAGGGGCCAACACTGAAGCTTTCTTT. Translated: CASSAGGANTEAFF.

The chain links TRBV18 to TRBJ1-1, with TRBD1 identical over 7 bases. Per the germline V gene, CDR1 is KGHSH and CDR2 is LQKENI. Germline trimming cut 4 bases from V and 3 bases from J; bases unmatched to any gene: 11. The CDR3 length is 16 residues. CDR3 nucleotides: TGTGCCAGCTCACTCTTACAGGGGCCCGCTTACACTGAAGCTTTCTTT. Translating gives CASSLLQGPAYTEAFF.

J is TRBJ2-5 and V is TRBV5-6, with 13 bases that match TRBD2. CDR1 is SGHDT and CDR2 is YYEEEE in the germline V gene. With V trimmed by 4 bases and J by 1 base, 7 bases remained unmatched. CDR3 size: 17 residues. The CDR3 bases are TGTGCCAGCAGCCGTGTGGGGACTAGCGGGACCCAAGAGACCCAGTACTTC. As protein: CASSRVGTSGTQETQYF.

The chain has TRBV12-2 and TRBJ1-1; TRBD1, the D gene given by the table, was not confirmed from the DNA. TRBV12-2 is described as a pseudogene. The CDR3 is 17 amino acids. The CDR3 reads CASRPKTGVEVKTEAFF. CDR3 DNA sequence: TGTGCAAGTCGTCCCAAAACAGGGGTAGAAGTGAAGACTGAAGCTTTCTTT.

This chain uses TRBV18 with TRBJ1-5; tentative D call: TRBD1 (6 bases). There are 15 residues in the CDR3. CDR1 is KGHSH and CDR2 is LQKENI in the germline V gene. Trimming pared 2 bases from V and 5 bases from J, leaving 13 bases between. Written as DNA, the CDR3 is TGTGCCAGCTCACCAGGGGGGGCAGGCTATCAGCCCCAGCATTTT. It yields the protein CASSPGGAGYQPQHF.

The chain is built from TRBV7-9 and TRBJ1-3; D is perhaps TRBD1 (5 bases). The CDR3 is 17 amino acids. CDR1 and CDR2 from the germline V gene are SEHNR and FQNEAQ (reference sequence). With 2 bases removed from V and 0 bases from J, the gap between germline ends came to 14 bases. CDR3 coding DNA: TGTGCCAGCAGCTTACCTACCGGGACTACCTCTGGAAACACCATATATTTT. The encoded protein is CASSLPTGTTSGNTIYF. The full variable domain, in which reference TRBV7-9 and TRBJ1-3 provide the parts outside the CDR3, is DTGVSQNPRHKITKRGQNVTFRCDPISEHNRLYWYRQTLGQGPEFLTYFQNEAQLEKSRLLSDRFSAERPKGSFSTLEIQRTEQGDSAMYLCASSLPTGTTSGNTIYFGEGSWLTVV.